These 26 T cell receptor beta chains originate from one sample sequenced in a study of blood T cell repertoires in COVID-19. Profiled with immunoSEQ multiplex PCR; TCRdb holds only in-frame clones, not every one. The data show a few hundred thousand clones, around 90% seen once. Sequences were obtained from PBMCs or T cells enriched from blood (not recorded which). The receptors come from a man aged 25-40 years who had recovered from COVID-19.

The CDR3 region has the DNA TGTGCCAGCAGGTCTCAGGGGTCCCCCACCGGGCCCCAGCATTTT. Its translation is CASRSQGSPTGPQHF. The chain combines TRBV28 with TRBJ1-5; weak D call: TRBD1 (6 bases). The CDR3 totals 15 residues. Per the germline V gene, CDR1 is MDHEN and CDR2 is SYDVKM. V dropped 6 bases and J dropped 9 bases, with 21 bases sitting between them.

The DNA for the CDR3 is TGTGCCAGCAGTTTTGGGGACAGCCTTAGCACAGATACGCAGTATTTT. This gives the protein CASSFGDSLSTDTQYF. The chain couples TRBV28 to TRBJ2-3; 7 bases fit TRBD1. Germline CDR1 MDHEN, CDR2 SYDVKM. The J segment lost 0 bases and the V segment lost 3 bases, leaving 6 bases of the junction unmatched. The length of the CDR3 is 16 residues.

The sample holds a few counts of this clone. CDR3 residues: CASSYTDSRSYGYTF. The CDR3 region has the DNA TGTGCCAGCAGTTACACCGACAGCCGGAGCTATGGCTACACCTTC. The rearrangement joins TRBV6-5 to TRBJ1-2; TRBD1 might be the D (5 bases). This CDR3 is 15 amino acids long. The V gene's germline CDR1 is MNHEY and CDR2 SVGAGI. V shed 2 bases and J shed 4 bases, with 14 bases lying between them.

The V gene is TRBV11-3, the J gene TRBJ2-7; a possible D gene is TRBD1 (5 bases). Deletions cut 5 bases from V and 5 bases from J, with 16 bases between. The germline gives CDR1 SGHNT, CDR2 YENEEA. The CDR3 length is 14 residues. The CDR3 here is CASSKSGEQDEQYF. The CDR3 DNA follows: TGTGCCAGCAGCAAGTCCGGAGAACAGGACGAGCAGTACTTC.

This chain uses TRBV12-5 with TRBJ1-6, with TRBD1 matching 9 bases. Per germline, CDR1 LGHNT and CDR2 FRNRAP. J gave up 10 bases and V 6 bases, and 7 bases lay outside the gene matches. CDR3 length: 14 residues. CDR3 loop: CASGGQGKTSPLHF. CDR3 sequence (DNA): TGTGCTAGTGGGGGACAGGGAAAAACATCACCCCTCCACTTT.

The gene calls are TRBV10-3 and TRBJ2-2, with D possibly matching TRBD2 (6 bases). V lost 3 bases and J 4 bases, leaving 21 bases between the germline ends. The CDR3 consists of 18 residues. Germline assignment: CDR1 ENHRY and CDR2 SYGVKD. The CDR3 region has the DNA TGTGCCATCAGTGATCCCGGGACTCACACGGCGGCCACCGGGGAGCTGTTTTTT. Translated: CAISDPGTHTAATGELFF.

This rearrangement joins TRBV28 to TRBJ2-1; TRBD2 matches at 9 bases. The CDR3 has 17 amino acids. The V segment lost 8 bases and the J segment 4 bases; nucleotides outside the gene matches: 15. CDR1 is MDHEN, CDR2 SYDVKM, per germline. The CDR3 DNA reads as TGTGCCAGCGAGGGCCTTGGGACTAGCAGGCGGTACAATGAGCAGTTCTTC. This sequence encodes CASEGLGTSRRYNEQFF.

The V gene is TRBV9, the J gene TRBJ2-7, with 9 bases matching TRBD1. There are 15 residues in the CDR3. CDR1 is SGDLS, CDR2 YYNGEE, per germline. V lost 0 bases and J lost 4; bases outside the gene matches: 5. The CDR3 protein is CASSVGGTGFYEQYF. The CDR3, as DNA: TGTGCCAGCAGCGTAGGGGGGACAGGGTTTTACGAGCAGTACTTC.

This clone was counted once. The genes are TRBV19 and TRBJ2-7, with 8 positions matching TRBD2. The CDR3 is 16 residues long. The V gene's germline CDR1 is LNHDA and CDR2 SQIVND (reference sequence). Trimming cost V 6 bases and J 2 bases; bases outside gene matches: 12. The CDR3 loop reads CASSDIRSGGAYEQYF. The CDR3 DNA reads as TGTGCCAGTAGCGATATCCGCTCGGGGGGGGCCTACGAGCAGTACTTC.

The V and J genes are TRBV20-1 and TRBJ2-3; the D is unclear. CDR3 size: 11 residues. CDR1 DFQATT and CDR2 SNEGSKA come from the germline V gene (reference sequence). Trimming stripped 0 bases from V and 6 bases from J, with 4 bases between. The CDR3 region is CSAREADTQYF. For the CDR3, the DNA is TGCAGTGCTAGAGAAGCTGATACGCAGTATTTT.

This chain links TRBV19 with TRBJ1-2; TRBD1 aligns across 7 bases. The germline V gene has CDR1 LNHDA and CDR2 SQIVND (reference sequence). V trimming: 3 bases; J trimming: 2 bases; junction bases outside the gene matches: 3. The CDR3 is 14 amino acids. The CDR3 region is CASSIRGYNYGYTF. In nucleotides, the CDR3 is TGTGCCAGTAGTATCAGGGGGTACAACTATGGCTACACCTTC.

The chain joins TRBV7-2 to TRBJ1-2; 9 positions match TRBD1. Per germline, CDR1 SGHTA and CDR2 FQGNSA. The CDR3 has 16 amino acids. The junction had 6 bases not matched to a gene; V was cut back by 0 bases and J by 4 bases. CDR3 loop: CASSLAPGQGVYGYTF. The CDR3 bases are TGTGCCAGCAGCTTAGCGCCGGGACAGGGCGTCTATGGCTACACCTTC.

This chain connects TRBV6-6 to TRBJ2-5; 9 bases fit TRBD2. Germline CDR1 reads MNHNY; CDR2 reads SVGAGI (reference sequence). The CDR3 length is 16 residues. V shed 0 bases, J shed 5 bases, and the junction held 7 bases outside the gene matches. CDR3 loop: CASSYSAGGLRETQYF. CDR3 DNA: TGTGCCAGCAGTTACTCGGCGGGGGGGCTTCGGGAGACCCAGTACTTC.

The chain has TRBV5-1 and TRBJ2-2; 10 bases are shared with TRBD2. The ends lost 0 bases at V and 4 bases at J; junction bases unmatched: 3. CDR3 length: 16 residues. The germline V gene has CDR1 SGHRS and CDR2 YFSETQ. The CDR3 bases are TGCGCCAGCAGCTTGGTGGCTAGCGGGAGCACCGGGGAGCTGTTTTTT. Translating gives CASSLVASGSTGELFF.

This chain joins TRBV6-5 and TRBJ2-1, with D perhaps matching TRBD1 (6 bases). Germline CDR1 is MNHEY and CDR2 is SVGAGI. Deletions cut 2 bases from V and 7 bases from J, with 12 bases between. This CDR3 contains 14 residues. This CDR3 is CASSYSTGWNEQFF. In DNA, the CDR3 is TGTGCCAGCAGTTACAGCACAGGGTGGAATGAGCAGTTCTTC.

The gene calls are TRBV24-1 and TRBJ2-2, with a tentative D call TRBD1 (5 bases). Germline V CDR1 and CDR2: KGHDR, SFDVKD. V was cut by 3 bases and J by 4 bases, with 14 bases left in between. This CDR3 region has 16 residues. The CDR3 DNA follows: TGTGCCACCAGTGATCCGCAAGGGGTAGGCACCGGGGAGCTGTTTTTT. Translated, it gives CATSDPQGVGTGELFF.

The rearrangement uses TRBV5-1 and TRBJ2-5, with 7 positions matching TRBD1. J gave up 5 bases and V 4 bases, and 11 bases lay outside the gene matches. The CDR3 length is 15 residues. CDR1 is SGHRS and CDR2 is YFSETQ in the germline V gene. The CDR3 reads CASSVLQGMGETQYF. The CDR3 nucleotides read TGCGCCAGCAGCGTTTTACAGGGGATGGGGGAGACCCAGTACTTC.

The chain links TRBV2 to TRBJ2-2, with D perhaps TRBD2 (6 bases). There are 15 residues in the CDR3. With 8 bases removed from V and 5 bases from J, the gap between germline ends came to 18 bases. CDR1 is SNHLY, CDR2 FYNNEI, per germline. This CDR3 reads CASSRESTLTGELFF. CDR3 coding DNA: TGTGCCAGCTCTCGGGAGTCCACCCTGACCGGGGAGCTGTTTTTT.

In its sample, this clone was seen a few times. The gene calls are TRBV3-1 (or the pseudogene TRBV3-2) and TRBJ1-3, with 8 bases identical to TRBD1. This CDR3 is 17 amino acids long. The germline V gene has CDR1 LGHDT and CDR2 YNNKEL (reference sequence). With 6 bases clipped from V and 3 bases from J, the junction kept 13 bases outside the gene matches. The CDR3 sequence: CASSQKPRGRSGNTIYF. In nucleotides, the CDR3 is TGTGCCAGCAGTCAGAAACCCAGGGGGCGAAGTGGAAACACCATATATTTT.

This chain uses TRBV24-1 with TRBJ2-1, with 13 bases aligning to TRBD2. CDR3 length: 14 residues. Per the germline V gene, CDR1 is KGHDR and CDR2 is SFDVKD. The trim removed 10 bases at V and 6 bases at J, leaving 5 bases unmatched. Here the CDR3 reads CATGLAGLPNEQFF. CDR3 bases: TGTGCCACGGGACTAGCGGGGTTGCCCAATGAGCAGTTCTTC.

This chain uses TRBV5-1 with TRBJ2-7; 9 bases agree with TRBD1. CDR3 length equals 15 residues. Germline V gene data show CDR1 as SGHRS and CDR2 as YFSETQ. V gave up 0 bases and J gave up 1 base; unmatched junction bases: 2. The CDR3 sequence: CASSLDGTGSYEQYF. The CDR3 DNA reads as TGCGCCAGCAGCTTGGATGGGACAGGGTCCTACGAGCAGTACTTC.

In DNA form, the CDR3 reads TGTGCCAGTAGTTTAACTCAGGGGGGCTATGGCTACACCTTC. The encoded protein is CASSLTQGGYGYTF. The V call is TRBV19, the J call TRBJ1-2, with 7 nucleotides matching TRBD1. Trimming removed 5 bases from V and 4 bases from J; junction bases left unmatched: 7. CDR3 length: 14 residues. Germline V gives CDR1 LNHDA, CDR2 SQIVND (reference sequence).

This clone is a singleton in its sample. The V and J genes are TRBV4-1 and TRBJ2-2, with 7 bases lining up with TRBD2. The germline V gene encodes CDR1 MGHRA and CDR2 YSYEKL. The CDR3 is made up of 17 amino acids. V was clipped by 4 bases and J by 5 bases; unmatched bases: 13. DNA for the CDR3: TGCGCCAGCAGCCCCGCTGCCACTAGCGCGGGAACCGGGGAGCTGTTTTTT. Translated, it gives CASSPAATSAGTGELFF.

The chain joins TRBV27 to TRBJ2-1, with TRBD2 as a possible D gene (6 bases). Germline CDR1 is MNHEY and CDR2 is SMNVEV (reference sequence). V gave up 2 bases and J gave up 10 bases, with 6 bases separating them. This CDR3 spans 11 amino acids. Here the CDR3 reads CASSLREEQFF. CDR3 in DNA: TGTGCCAGCAGTTTACGGGAGGAGCAGTTCTTC.

The CDR3, as DNA: TGTGCCAGCAGCCGACTAGCGATCTCCTACAATGAGCAGTTCTTC. Its protein is CASSRLAISYNEQFF. This chain links TRBV7-9 with TRBJ2-1, with 8 bases aligning to TRBD2. With 5 bases clipped from V and 0 bases from J, the junction kept 3 bases outside the gene matches. CDR1 is SEHNR and CDR2 is FQNEAQ in the germline V gene (reference sequence). CDR3 length: 15 residues.

The CDR3 sequence: CAWSVGGNSNQPQHF. The CDR3 DNA is TGTGCCTGGAGTGTGGGCGGGAATAGCAATCAGCCCCAGCATTTT. V gene TRBV30 combines with J gene TRBJ1-5; D gene uncertain. Germline-derived CDR1 and CDR2 are GTSNPN and SVGIG (reference sequence). Trimming removed 0 bases from V and 0 bases from J, with 9 bases in between. This CDR3 spans 15 amino acids.